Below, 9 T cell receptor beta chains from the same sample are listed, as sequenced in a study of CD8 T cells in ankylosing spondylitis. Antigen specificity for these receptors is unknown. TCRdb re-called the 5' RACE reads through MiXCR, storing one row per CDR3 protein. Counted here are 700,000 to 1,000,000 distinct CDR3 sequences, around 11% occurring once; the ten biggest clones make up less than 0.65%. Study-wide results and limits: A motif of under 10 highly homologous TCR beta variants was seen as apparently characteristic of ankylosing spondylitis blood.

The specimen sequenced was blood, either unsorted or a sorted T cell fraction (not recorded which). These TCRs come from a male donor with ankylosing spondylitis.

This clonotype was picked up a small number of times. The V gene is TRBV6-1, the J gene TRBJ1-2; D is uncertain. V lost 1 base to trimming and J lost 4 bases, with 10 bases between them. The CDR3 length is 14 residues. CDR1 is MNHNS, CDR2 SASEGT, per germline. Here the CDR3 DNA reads TGTGCCAGCAGTGAAGTTGGTCGGGGCTATGGCTACACCTTC. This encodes CASSEVGRGYGYTF.

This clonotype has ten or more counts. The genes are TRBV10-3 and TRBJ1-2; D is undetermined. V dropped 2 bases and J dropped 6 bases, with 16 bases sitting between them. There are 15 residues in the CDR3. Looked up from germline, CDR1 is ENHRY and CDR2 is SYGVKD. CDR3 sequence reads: CAISETPGATDGYTF. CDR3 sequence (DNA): TGTGCCATCAGTGAGACCCCAGGCGCGACGGATGGCTACACCTTC.

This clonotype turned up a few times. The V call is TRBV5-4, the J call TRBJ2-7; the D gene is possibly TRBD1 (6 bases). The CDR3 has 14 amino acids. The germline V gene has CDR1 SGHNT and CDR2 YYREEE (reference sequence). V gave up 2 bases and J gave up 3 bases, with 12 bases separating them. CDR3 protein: CASSFGGLLYEQYF. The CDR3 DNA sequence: TGTGCCAGCAGCTTTGGGGGCCTCCTCTACGAGCAGTACTTC.

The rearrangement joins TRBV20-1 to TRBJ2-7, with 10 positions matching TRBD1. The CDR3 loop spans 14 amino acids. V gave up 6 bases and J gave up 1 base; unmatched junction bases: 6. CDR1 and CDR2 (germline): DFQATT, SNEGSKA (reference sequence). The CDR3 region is CSAIRDRGSYEQYF. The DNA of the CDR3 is TGCAGTGCGATCCGGGACAGGGGTTCCTACGAGCAGTACTTC.

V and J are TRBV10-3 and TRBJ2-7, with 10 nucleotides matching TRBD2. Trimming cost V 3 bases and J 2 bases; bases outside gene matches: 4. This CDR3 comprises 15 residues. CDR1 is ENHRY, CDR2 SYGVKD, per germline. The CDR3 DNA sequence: TGTGCCATCAGTGATAAGCGGGAGGGTCCCTACGAGCAGTACTTC. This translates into CAISDKREGPYEQYF.

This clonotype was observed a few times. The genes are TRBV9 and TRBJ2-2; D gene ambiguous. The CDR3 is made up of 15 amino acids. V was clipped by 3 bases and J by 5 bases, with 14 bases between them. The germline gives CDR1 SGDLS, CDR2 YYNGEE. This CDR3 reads CASSASSDGTGELFF. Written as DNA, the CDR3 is TGTGCCAGCAGCGCGTCTTCCGACGGGACCGGGGAGCTGTTTTTT. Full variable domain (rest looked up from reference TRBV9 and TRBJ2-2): DSGVTQTPKHLITATGQRVTLRCSPRSGDLSVYWYQQSLDQGLQFLIQYYNGEERAKGNILERFSAQQFPDLHSELNLSSLELGDSALYFCASSASSDGTGELFFGEGSRLTVL.

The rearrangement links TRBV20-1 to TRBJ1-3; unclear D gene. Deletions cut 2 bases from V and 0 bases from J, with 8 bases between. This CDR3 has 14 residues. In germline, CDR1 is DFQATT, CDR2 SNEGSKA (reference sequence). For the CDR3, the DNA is TGCAGTGCTAGAAGAGGCAACTCTGGAAACACCATATATTTT. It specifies CSARRGNSGNTIYF.

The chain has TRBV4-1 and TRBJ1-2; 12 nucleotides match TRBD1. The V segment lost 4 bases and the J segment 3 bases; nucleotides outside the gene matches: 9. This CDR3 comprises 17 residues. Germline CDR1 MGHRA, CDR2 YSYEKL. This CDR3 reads CASSRRDRGRIYYGYTF. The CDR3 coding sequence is TGCGCCAGCAGCCGCCGGGACAGGGGGCGCATTTACTATGGCTACACCTTC.

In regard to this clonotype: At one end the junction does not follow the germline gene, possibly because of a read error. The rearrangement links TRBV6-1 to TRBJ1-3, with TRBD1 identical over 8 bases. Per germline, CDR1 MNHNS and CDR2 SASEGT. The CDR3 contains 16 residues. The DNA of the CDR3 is TGTGCCTGCAGTCCACGTCTCCGGGACAGGGGAAACACCATATATTTT. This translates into CACSPRLRDRGNTIYF.